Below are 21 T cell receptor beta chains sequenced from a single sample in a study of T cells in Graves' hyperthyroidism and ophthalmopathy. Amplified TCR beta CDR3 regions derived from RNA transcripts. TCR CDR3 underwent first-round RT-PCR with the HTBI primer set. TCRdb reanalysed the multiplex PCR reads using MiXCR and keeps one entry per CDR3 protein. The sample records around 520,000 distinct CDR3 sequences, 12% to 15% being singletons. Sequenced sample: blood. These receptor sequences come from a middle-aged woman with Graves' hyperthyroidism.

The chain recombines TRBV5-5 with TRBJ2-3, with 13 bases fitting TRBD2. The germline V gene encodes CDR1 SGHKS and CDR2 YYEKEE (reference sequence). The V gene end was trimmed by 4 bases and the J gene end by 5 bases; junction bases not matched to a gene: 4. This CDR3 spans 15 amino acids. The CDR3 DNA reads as TGTGCCAGCAGCATGGGACTAGCGGGGATAGATACGCAGTATTTT. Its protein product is CASSMGLAGIDTQYF.

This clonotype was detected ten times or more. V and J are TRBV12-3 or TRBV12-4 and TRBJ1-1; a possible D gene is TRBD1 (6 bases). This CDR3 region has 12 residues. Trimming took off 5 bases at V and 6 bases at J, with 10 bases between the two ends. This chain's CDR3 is CASSPGTPEAFF. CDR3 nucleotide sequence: TGTGCCAGCAGTCCCGGGACACCTGAAGCTTTCTTT.

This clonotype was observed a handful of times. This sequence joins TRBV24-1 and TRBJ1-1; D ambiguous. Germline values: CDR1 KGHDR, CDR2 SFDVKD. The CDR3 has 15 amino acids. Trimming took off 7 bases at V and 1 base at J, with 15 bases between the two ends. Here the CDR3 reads CATRGRGSGNTEAFF. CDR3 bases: TGTGCCACCAGGGGTCGAGGGTCAGGGAACACTGAAGCTTTCTTT.

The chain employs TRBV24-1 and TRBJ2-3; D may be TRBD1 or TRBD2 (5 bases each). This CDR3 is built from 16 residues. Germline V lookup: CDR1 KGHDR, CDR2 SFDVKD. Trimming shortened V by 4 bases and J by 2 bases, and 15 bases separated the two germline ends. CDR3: CATSDSGREDTDTQYF. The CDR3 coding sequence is TGTGCCACCAGTGACTCGGGACGGGAAGACACAGATACGCAGTATTTT.

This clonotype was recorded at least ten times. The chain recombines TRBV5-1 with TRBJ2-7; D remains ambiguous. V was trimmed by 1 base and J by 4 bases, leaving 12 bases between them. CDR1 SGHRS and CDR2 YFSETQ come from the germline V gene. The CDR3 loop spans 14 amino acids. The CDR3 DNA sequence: TGCGCCAGCAGCTTGCTACCCGCCTCGTACGAGCAGTACTTC. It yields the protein CASSLLPASYEQYF.

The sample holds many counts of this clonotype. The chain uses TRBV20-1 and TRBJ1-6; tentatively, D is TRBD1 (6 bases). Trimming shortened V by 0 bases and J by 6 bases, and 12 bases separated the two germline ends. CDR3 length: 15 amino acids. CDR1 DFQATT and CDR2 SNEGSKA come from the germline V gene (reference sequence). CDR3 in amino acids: CSAREVDSLNSPLHF. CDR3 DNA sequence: TGCAGTGCTAGAGAGGTGGACAGCCTTAATTCACCCCTCCACTTT.

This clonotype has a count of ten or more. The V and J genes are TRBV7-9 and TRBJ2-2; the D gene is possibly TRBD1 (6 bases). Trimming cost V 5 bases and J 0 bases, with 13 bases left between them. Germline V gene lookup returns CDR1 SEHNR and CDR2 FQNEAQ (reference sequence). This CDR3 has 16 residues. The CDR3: CASSKSTGTNTGELFF. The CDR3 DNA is TGTGCCAGCAGCAAATCCACAGGGACGAACACCGGGGAGCTGTTTTTT.

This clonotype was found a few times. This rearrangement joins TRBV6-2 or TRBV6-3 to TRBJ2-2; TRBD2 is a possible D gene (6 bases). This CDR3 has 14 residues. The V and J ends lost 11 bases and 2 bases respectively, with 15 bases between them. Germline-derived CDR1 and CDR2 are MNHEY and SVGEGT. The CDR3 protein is CAGLRDRNTGELFF. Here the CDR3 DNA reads TGTGCCGGACTACGGGACCGCAACACCGGGGAGCTGTTTTTT.

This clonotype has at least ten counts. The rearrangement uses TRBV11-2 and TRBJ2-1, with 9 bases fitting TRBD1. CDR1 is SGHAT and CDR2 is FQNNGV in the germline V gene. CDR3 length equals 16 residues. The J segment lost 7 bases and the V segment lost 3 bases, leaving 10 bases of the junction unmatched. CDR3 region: CASSFRLQGAANEQFF. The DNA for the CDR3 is TGTGCCAGCAGCTTCCGATTACAGGGGGCTGCGAATGAGCAGTTCTTC.

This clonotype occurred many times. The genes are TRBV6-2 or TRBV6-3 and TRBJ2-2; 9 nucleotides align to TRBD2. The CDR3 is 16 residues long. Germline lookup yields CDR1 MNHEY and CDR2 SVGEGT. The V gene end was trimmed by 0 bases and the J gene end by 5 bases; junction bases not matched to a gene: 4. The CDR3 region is CASSYSPREGTGELFF. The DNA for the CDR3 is TGTGCCAGCAGTTACTCGCCGCGGGAGGGAACCGGGGAGCTGTTTTTT.

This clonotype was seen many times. CDR3 in amino acids: CAWSGVPNYGYTF. The CDR3 bases are TGTGCCTGGAGTGGGGTGCCTAACTATGGCTACACCTTC. The chain links TRBV30 to TRBJ1-2; no firm D call. Trimming took 1 base from V and 0 from J, leaving 6 bases between them. This CDR3 spans 13 amino acids. The V gene's germline CDR1 is GTSNPN and CDR2 SVGIG (reference sequence).

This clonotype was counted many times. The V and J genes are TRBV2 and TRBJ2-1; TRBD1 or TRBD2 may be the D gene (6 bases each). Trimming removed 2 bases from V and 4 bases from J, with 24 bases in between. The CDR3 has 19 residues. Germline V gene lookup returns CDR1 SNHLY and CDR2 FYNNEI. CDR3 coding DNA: TGTGCCAGCAGTGAAAAGCCAGGGGTTCCTAGCGCCAAATACAATGAGCAGTTCTTC. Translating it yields CASSEKPGVPSAKYNEQFF.

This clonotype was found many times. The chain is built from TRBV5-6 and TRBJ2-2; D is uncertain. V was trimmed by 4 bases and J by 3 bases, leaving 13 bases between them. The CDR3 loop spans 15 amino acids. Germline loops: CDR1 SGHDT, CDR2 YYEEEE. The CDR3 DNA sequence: TGTGCCAGCAGCCGGGCTAGTTCGCACACCGGGGAGCTGTTTTTT. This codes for CASSRASSHTGELFF. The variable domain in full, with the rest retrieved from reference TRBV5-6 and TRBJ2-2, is DAGVTQSPTHLIKTRGQQVTLRCSPKSGHDTVSWYQQALGQGPQFIFQYYEEEERQRGNFPDRFSGHQFPNYSSELNVNALLLGDSALYLCASSRASSHTGELFFGEGSRLTVL.

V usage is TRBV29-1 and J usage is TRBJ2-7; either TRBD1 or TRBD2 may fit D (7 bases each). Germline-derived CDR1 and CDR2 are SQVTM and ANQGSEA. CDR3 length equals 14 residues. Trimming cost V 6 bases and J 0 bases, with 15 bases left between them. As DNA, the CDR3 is TGCAGCGTCGCCAGGGGGGGGCCCTCCTACGAGCAGTACTTC. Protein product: CSVARGGPSYEQYF.

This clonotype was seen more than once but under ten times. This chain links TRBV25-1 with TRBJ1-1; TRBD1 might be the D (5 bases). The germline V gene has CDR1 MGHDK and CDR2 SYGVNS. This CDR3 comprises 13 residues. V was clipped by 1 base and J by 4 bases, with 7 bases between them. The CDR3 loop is CASSELGVTEAFF. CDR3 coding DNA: TGTGCCAGCAGTGAATTAGGGGTCACTGAAGCTTTCTTT.

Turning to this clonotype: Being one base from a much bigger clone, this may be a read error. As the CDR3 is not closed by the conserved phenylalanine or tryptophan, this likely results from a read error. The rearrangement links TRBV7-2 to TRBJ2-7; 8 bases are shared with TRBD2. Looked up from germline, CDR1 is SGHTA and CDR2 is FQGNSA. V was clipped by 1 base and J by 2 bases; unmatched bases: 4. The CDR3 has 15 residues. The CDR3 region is CASSLVAGNTYEQYL. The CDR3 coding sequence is TGTGCCAGCAGCTTAGTAGCGGGGAATACCTACGAGCAGTACTTA.

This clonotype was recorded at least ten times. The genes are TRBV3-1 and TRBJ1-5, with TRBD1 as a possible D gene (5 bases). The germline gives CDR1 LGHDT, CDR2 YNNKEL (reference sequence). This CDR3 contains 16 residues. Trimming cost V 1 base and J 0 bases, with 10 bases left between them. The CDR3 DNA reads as TGTGCCAGCAGCCAAGGGACAACTAATAGCAATCAGCCCCAGCATTTT. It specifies CASSQGTTNSNQPQHF.

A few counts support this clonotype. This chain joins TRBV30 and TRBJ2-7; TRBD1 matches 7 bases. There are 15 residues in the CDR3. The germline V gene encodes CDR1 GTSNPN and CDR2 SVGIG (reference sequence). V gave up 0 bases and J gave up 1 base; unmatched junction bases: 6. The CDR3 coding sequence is TGTGCCTGGAGTGTGCCGGACAGGCGATCCTACGAGCAGTACTTC. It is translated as CAWSVPDRRSYEQYF.

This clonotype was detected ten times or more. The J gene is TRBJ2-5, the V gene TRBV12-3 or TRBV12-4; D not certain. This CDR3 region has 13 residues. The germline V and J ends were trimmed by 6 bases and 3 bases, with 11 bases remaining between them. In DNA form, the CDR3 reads TGTGCCAGCAGCCACTCCAGCGAAGAGACCCAGTACTTC. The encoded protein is CASSHSSEETQYF.

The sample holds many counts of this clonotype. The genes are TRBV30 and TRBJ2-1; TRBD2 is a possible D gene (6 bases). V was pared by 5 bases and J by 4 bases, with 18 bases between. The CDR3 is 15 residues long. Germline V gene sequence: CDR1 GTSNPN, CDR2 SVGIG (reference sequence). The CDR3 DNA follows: TGTGCCTGGGAACGCCGTGGGGGAGGTTACAATGAGCAGTTCTTC. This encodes CAWERRGGGYNEQFF.

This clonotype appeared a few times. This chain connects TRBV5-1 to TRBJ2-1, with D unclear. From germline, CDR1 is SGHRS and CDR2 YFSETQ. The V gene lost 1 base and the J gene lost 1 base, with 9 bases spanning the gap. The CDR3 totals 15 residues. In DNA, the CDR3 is TGCGCCAGCAGCTTGATGGACGCTTCCTACAATGAGCAGTTCTTC. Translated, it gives CASSLMDASYNEQFF. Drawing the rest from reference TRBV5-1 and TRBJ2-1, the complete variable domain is KAGVTQTPRYLIKTRGQQVTLSCSPISGHRSVSWYQQTPGQGLQFLFEYFSETQRNKGNFPGRFSGRQFSNSRSEMNVSTLELGDSALYLCASSLMDASYNEQFFGPGTRLTVL.